The 14 T cell receptor beta chains below all came from one sample that was sequenced in a study of Graves' ophthalmopathy and Graves' hyperthyroidism (dated by TCRdb to the late 2010s). TCRdb names Illumina HiSeq 2000 as the instrument used. TCR beta CDR3 regions were amplified from RNA transcripts for repertoire sequencing. The first round was an RT-PCR using HTBI primers with the Qiagen OneStep RT-PCR kit, and this first round was followed by a second-round multiplex PCR, then size selection and purification. Using fastp at Q25 and MiXCR, TCRdb reprocessed the public reads and kept productive beta chains. A single entry per CDR3 protein holds the most common genes and DNA from its merged rows. In this sample the table shows a few hundred thousand distinct CDR3 sequences, roughly 21% of which occur a single time. The ten largest clonotypes hold 35% to 55% of the sample. What was sequenced was peripheral blood. All receptors derive from a woman aged 45-65 years with Graves' ophthalmopathy. Donor details come from another sample of the same person, matched by shared clones.

This chain uses TRBV30 with TRBJ2-5; 11 bases align to TRBD2. The CDR3 sequence is 13 residues long. The junction had 2 bases not matched to a gene; V was cut back by 3 bases and J by 5 bases. Germline V gene sequence: CDR1 GTSNPN, CDR2 SVGIG (reference sequence). The CDR3 bases are TGTGCCTGGAGATTAGCGGGAGGGGAGACCCAGTACTTC. Protein sequence: CAWRLAGGETQYF.

Many counts were recorded for this clonotype. The chain has TRBV10-3 and TRBJ1-2; 9 nucleotides agree with TRBD1. The CDR3 runs 13 residues. CDR1 is ENHRY, CDR2 SYGVKD, per germline. V shed 6 bases, J shed 5 bases, and the junction held 4 bases outside the gene matches. The CDR3 bases are TGTGCCATCAGGGGGACAGGGTCTTATGGCTACACCTTC. It specifies CAIRGTGSYGYTF.

In this sample, this clonotype turned up many times. The rearrangement links TRBV18 to TRBJ2-7; the D gene is possibly TRBD2 (5 bases). Deletions cut 4 bases from V and 6 bases from J, with 13 bases between. CDR3 length: 13 residues. The germline V gene encodes CDR1 KGHSH and CDR2 LQKENI. The CDR3, as DNA: TGTGCCAGCTCACAAAAAGGAGGCTTCGAGCAGTACTTC. Translated, it gives CASSQKGGFEQYF.

This clonotype was counted at least ten times. The chain combines TRBV9 with TRBJ1-6; the match to TRBD1 covers 9 bases. The germline V gene has CDR1 SGDLS and CDR2 YYNGEE. The trim removed 1 base at V and 9 bases at J, leaving 5 bases unmatched. The CDR3 extends over 15 amino acids. CDR3 coding DNA: TGTGCCAGCAGCGTATCGACAGGGGGACCTTCACCCCTCCACTTT. This translates into CASSVSTGGPSPLHF.

The V and J genes are TRBV11-2 and TRBJ2-5; possibly TRBD2 for D (6 bases). The germline V gene encodes CDR1 SGHAT and CDR2 FQNNGV. V dropped 2 bases and J dropped 5 bases, with 15 bases sitting between them. This CDR3 has 15 residues. As DNA, the CDR3 is TGTGCCAGCAGCTTATGGCAGGGTCGGGAGGAGACCCAGTACTTC. Amino acid sequence: CASSLWQGREETQYF.

This chain uses TRBV19 with TRBJ1-1, with D unclear. The length of the CDR3 is 11 residues. CDR1 is LNHDA and CDR2 is SQIVND in the germline V gene (reference sequence). The germline V and J ends were trimmed by 9 bases and 8 bases, with 13 bases remaining between them. The CDR3 loop is CASSLRSEAFF. CDR3 nucleotide sequence: TGTGCCAGCAGCCTGAGGTCGGAAGCTTTCTTT.

The rearrangement links TRBV2 to TRBJ1-2; D uncertain. Trimming stripped 5 bases from V and 4 bases from J, with 8 bases between. The CDR3 totals 12 residues. Germline assignment: CDR1 SNHLY and CDR2 FYNNEI. The chain's CDR3 is CASSLRSYGYTF. The CDR3 DNA sequence: TGTGCCAGCAGTCTTCGATCCTATGGCTACACCTTC.

This clonotype was detected many times. The gene calls are TRBV5-6 and TRBJ2-5; unclear D gene. This CDR3 spans 15 amino acids. Germline CDR1 is SGHDT and CDR2 is YYEEEE. Trimming took off 1 base at V and 1 base at J, with 11 bases between the two ends. DNA for the CDR3: TGTGCCAGCAGCTTGAAGCGTGCCCGCCAAGAGACCCAGTACTTC. It encodes CASSLKRARQETQYF.

This clonotype was found many times. V is TRBV10-3 and J is TRBJ1-1, with 9 bases matching TRBD1. The CDR3 length is 14 residues. Germline assignment: CDR1 ENHRY and CDR2 SYGVKD. The V segment lost 4 bases and the J segment 4 bases; nucleotides outside the gene matches: 4. The CDR3 here is CAISVSTGGTEAFF. The DNA of the CDR3 is TGTGCCATCAGTGTTTCGACAGGGGGCACTGAAGCTTTCTTT.

The table lists this clonotype with many counts. The chain uses TRBV11-1 and TRBJ2-5; no firm D call. The CDR3 spans 13 residues. With 4 bases removed from V and 5 bases from J, the gap between germline ends came to 11 bases. Germline assignment: CDR1 SGHAT and CDR2 FQDESV (reference sequence). CDR3 region: CASSSGLGETQYF. The CDR3 DNA is TGTGCCAGCAGCTCTGGTTTAGGGGAGACCCAGTACTTC.

This clonotype was detected many times. The chain recombines TRBV27 with TRBJ2-2; D unclear. Germline V gene sequence: CDR1 MNHEY, CDR2 SMNVEV (reference sequence). The V gene lost 3 bases and the J gene lost 1 base, with 6 bases spanning the gap. This CDR3 contains 14 residues. This CDR3 reads CASSFRRNTGELFF. The DNA of the CDR3 is TGTGCCAGCAGTTTCCGCAGGAACACCGGGGAGCTGTTTTTT.

This clonotype was picked up many times. The genes are TRBV11-1 and TRBJ1-1; D gene uncertain. The CDR3 totals 14 residues. The V end was cut by 1 base, the J end by 1 base, with 7 bases between. Germline V CDR1 and CDR2: SGHAT, FQDESV (reference sequence). CDR3 nucleotides: TGTGCCAGCAGCTTAGGCAGGAAGAACACTGAAGCTTTCTTT. Translation: CASSLGRKNTEAFF.

This clonotype has a count of ten or more. The rearrangement uses TRBV19 and TRBJ2-5; TRBD2 agrees at 12 bases. This CDR3 is 15 amino acids long. Germline V gene data show CDR1 as LNHDA and CDR2 as SQIVND (reference sequence). V was pared by 3 bases and J by 10 bases, with 9 bases of the junction left unmatched. This CDR3 reads CASSILAGGSVIQYF. The CDR3 nucleotides are TGTGCCAGTAGTATTCTAGCGGGAGGGTCCGTGATCCAGTACTTC.

This clonotype was observed at least ten times. The chain combines TRBV10-2 with TRBJ1-1; D uncertain. Germline values: CDR1 WSHSY, CDR2 SAAADI. The CDR3 runs 14 residues. The V end lost 10 bases, the J end lost 5 bases, and 20 bases lay between the germline ends. The CDR3 DNA reads TGCGCCACCTCTGACGGGAGGGTTTGGACTGAAGCTTTCTTT. This sequence encodes CATSDGRVWTEAFF.